The 28 T cell receptor beta chains below come from one sample, sequenced in a study of glioma-infiltrating T cells after dendritic cell vaccination. The repertoire was sequenced with immunoSEQ multiplex PCR; TCRdb's copy has only in-frame clones and lacks some. The top ten hold about 8.5% of the sample, which has tens of thousands of clones, 85% seen once. Time point defined: after dendritic cell vaccination, including at tumor progression/relapse. Sequences were derived from blood, sampled after dendritic cell vaccination. The receptors derive from a human donor with glioblastoma.

The chain couples TRBV9 to TRBJ2-1, with 8 nucleotides matching TRBD2. CDR1 is SGDLS and CDR2 is YYNGEE in the germline V gene. The CDR3 runs 15 residues. V lost 3 bases to trimming and J lost 5 bases; unmatched junction nucleotides: 7. As DNA, the CDR3 is TGTGCCAGCAGCGGGGATAGCGGGATTAACAATGAGCAGTTCTTC. Translating gives CASSGDSGINNEQFF.

J is TRBJ2-1 and V is TRBV7-6; weak D call: TRBD2 (6 bases). The CDR3 contains 15 residues. V was trimmed by 5 bases and J by 7 bases, leaving 18 bases between them. The germline V gene has CDR1 SGHVS and CDR2 FNYEAQ. As DNA, the CDR3 is TGTGCCAGCAGCCCCGATGGTATAGGGAGGAATGAGCAGTTCTTC. Translating gives CASSPDGIGRNEQFF.

The chain carries TRBV27 and TRBJ1-5; perhaps TRBD1 as D (6 bases). V lost 5 bases, J lost 1 base, and 18 bases lay in between. Germline lookup yields CDR1 MNHEY and CDR2 SMNVEV (reference sequence). The CDR3 spans 17 residues. The CDR3 sequence: CASSRGGRGRSNQPQHF. CDR3 in DNA: TGTGCCAGCAGTCGGGGGGGCAGGGGACGGAGCAATCAGCCCCAGCATTTT.

The chain links TRBV28 to TRBJ1-5, with D unresolved. The CDR3 runs 15 residues. Germline V lookup: CDR1 MDHEN, CDR2 SYDVKM. V lost 1 base and J lost 4, with 11 bases in between. CDR3 loop: CASSLFSRENQPQHF. The CDR3 bases are TGTGCCAGCAGTTTATTTTCGAGGGAGAATCAGCCCCAGCATTTT.

V gene TRBV9 combines with J gene TRBJ2-6; TRBD1 matches at 7 bases. V dropped 0 bases and J dropped 0; count of bases not matched to a gene: 24. The CDR3 runs 24 residues. Germline V gives CDR1 SGDLS, CDR2 YYNGEE. CDR3 sequence: CASSVALGGASLGQVNSGANVLTF. DNA of the CDR3: TGTGCCAGCAGCGTAGCGTTAGGTGGGGCTTCGTTAGGACAGGTGAACTCTGGGGCCAACGTCCTGACTTTC.

This chain links TRBV18 with TRBJ1-1; 8 positions match TRBD1. Germline values: CDR1 KGHSH, CDR2 LQKENI. This CDR3 has 14 residues. J lost 2 bases, V lost 3 bases, and 2 bases had no gene match. The CDR3 DNA reads as TGTGCCAGCTCACCCGGACAGGGTAACACTGAAGCTTTCTTT. Translating it yields CASSPGQGNTEAFF.

This clone was recorded only once. V is TRBV7-3 and J is TRBJ2-1; 11 bases agree with TRBD2. V gave up 3 bases and J gave up 10 bases; unmatched junction bases: 14. The length of the CDR3 is 17 residues. Germline-derived CDR1 and CDR2 are SGHTA and FQGTGA. Written as DNA, the CDR3 is TGTGCCAGCAGCTTGAAGGGTGAAACTAGCGGGAGCTGGGAGCAGTTCTTC. Protein sequence: CASSLKGETSGSWEQFF. Full variable domain (missing parts from reference TRBV7-3 and TRBJ2-1): GAGVSQTPSNKVTEKGKYVELRCDPISGHTALYWYRQSLGQGPEFLIYFQGTGAADDSGLPNDRFFAVRPEGSVSTLKIQRTERGDSAVYLCASSLKGETSGSWEQFFGPGTRLTVL.

This clone was observed a handful of times. The V and J genes are TRBV18 and TRBJ1-6, with D uncertain. CDR3 length: 14 residues. The germline CDR1 and CDR2 sequences are KGHSH and LQKENI. Between the trimmed V and J ends, which lost 2 bases and 7 bases, there was a span of 9 bases. The chain's CDR3 is CASSPEARNSPLHF. In nucleotides, the CDR3 is TGTGCCAGCTCACCAGAGGCCCGGAATTCACCCCTCCACTTT.

This rearrangement joins TRBV9 to TRBJ2-1; maybe TRBD2 (5 bases). The germline gives CDR1 SGDLS, CDR2 YYNGEE. The length of the CDR3 is 15 residues. V lost 4 bases and J lost 6, with 17 bases in between. CDR3 nucleotides: TGTGCCAGCAGCCCCCCGGGGATGAGGACCAATGAGCAGTTCTTC. As protein: CASSPPGMRTNEQFF.

The genes are TRBV2 and TRBJ2-3; 9 bases match TRBD1. Germline V gives CDR1 SNHLY, CDR2 FYNNEI. Trimming cost V 7 bases and J 2 bases; bases outside gene matches: 7. The CDR3 extends over 15 amino acids. DNA of the CDR3: TGTGCCAGCAAGACCGGGACAGGGTTCACAGATACGCAGTATTTT. It encodes CASKTGTGFTDTQYF.

The V and J genes are TRBV7-3 and TRBJ2-5, with D possibly being TRBD2 (5 bases). This CDR3 is built from 15 residues. V gave up 1 base and J gave up 7 bases, with 16 bases separating them. The germline gives CDR1 SGHTA, CDR2 FQGTGA. The CDR3 DNA reads TGTGCCAGCAGCTTAAGGCCCGGGGTCGTTGGGACCCAGTACTTC. This translates into CASSLRPGVVGTQYF. The full variable domain, completed using reference TRBV7-3 and TRBJ2-5, is GAGVSQTPSNKVTEKGKYVELRCDPISGHTALYWYRQSLGQGPEFLIYFQGTGAADDSGLPNDRFFAVRPEGSVSTLKIQRTERGDSAVYLCASSLRPGVVGTQYFGPGTRLLVL.

With respect to this clone: Germline and junction disagree at one end, which may indicate a read error. This chain uses TRBV5-1 with TRBJ2-1, with a tentative D call TRBD2 (6 bases). Germline V CDR1 and CDR2: SGHRS, YFSETQ. The CDR3 covers 14 residues. CDR3: CASSLVGGIQPGLF. The CDR3 region has the DNA TGCGCCAGCAGCTTGGTGGGCGGGATCCAACCTGGGCTCTTC.

The chain uses TRBV2 and TRBJ2-1; 10 bases align to TRBD2. The CDR3 is 17 amino acids. V shed 2 bases and J 8 bases; nucleotides not matched to a gene: 12. Germline V gene sequence: CDR1 SNHLY, CDR2 FYNNEI. CDR3 sequence (DNA): TGTGCCAGCAGTGAAAAACGTTTGTGGCTAGCGGGAGATGAGCAGTTCTTC. Translation: CASSEKRLWLAGDEQFF.

The V gene is TRBV5-6, the J gene TRBJ2-2, with 11 bases lining up with TRBD2. The length of the CDR3 is 17 residues. The trim removed 2 bases at V and 6 bases at J, leaving 9 bases unmatched. Looked up from germline, CDR1 is SGHDT and CDR2 is YYEEEE. As DNA, the CDR3 is TGTGCCAGCAGCTTCCGACTAGCGGGGAAGGGGGCCGGGGAGCTGTTTTTT. This encodes CASSFRLAGKGAGELFF.

CDR3 residues: CASSLEPGTLNTEAFF. Written as DNA, the CDR3 is TGTGCCAGCAGCTTGGAACCAGGGACATTAAACACTGAAGCTTTCTTT. V usage is TRBV5-4 and J usage is TRBJ1-1; D might be TRBD1 (6 bases). Germline V gene sequence: CDR1 SGHNT, CDR2 YYREEE (reference sequence). The CDR3 runs to 16 residues. The V and J ends lost 0 bases and 2 bases respectively, with 14 bases between them.

The genes are TRBV2 and TRBJ2-2; 7 positions agree with TRBD2. Germline V gene sequence: CDR1 SNHLY, CDR2 FYNNEI. Trimming at V came to 10 bases and at J to 5 bases, leaving 4 bases not matched to a gene. The CDR3 covers 12 residues. The CDR3 DNA follows: TGTGCCACCCTGGGGGGGACCGGGGAGCTGTTTTTT. Protein sequence: CATLGGTGELFF.

The rearrangement uses TRBV7-9 and TRBJ2-3; a possible D gene is TRBD1 (7 bases). The CDR3 contains 16 residues. CDR1 is SEHNR, CDR2 FQNEAQ, per germline (reference sequence). V gave up 0 bases and J gave up 6 bases, with 16 bases separating them. CDR3 sequence reads: CASSLAQGGILDTQYF. CDR3 nucleotide sequence: TGTGCCAGCAGCTTAGCGCAGGGGGGAATTTTGGATACGCAGTATTTT.

This sequence joins TRBV11-2 and TRBJ2-7, with a weak D call TRBD2 (7 bases). The V end lost 5 bases, the J end lost 4 bases, and 15 bases lay between the germline ends. The CDR3 covers 14 residues. In germline, CDR1 is SGHAT, CDR2 FQNNGV. The CDR3, as DNA: TGTGCCAGCAGCCCACAGGGAGGGCAATACGAGCAGTACTTC. Encoded protein: CASSPQGGQYEQYF.

The V and J genes are TRBV7-8 and TRBJ2-7; 7 bases fit TRBD1. The CDR3 extends over 15 amino acids. Germline CDR1 reads SGHVS; CDR2 reads FQNEAQ. The V gene end was trimmed by 1 base and the J gene end by 7 bases; junction bases not matched to a gene: 10. In DNA form, the CDR3 reads TGTGCCAGCAGCTTAGATTTGGGACAGTTCGTGGAGCAGTACTTC. It encodes CASSLDLGQFVEQYF. Full variable domain (rest looked up from reference TRBV7-8 and TRBJ2-7): GAGVSQSPRYKVAKRGQDVALRCDPISGHVSLFWYQQALGQGPEFLTYFQNEAQLDKSGLPSDRFFAERPEGSVSTLKIQRTQQEDSAVYLCASSLDLGQFVEQYFGPGTRLTVT.

The genes are TRBV7-3 and TRBJ1-6, with a possible D match to TRBD1 (6 bases). The CDR3 covers 13 residues. V was pared by 4 bases and J by 6 bases, with 7 bases between. Germline V gives CDR1 SGHTA, CDR2 FQGTGA. As DNA, the CDR3 is TGTGCCAGCAGCTCGGACAGTAATTCACCCCTCCACTTT. This encodes CASSSDSNSPLHF. The whole variable domain, filled in from reference TRBV7-3 and TRBJ1-6, reads GAGVSQTPSNKVTEKGKYVELRCDPISGHTALYWYRQSLGQGPEFLIYFQGTGAADDSGLPNDRFFAVRPEGSVSTLKIQRTERGDSAVYLCASSSDSNSPLHFGNGTRLTVT.

The chain has TRBV15 and TRBJ1-5; TRBD1 aligns across 7 bases. With 1 base clipped from V and 6 bases from J, the junction kept 9 bases outside the gene matches. CDR3 size: 16 residues. The germline gives CDR1 LNHNV, CDR2 YYDKDF (reference sequence). The CDR3: CATSRVYRGLGQPQHF. The CDR3 DNA reads TGTGCCACCAGCAGAGTCTACAGGGGTTTAGGTCAGCCCCAGCATTTT.

J is TRBJ1-5 and V is TRBV11-2; D might be TRBD1 (5 bases). The CDR3 runs to 17 residues. Germline V CDR1 and CDR2: SGHAT, FQNNGV. The V end was cut by 5 bases, the J end by 0 bases, with 17 bases between. The CDR3 DNA reads TGTGCCAGCAGCCCGACCTGGGGGACTTATAGCAATCAGCCCCAGCATTTT. Translation: CASSPTWGTYSNQPQHF.

This clone has a handful of counts. The gene calls are TRBV27 and TRBJ1-6; no clear D. CDR3 length: 13 residues. Germline V lookup: CDR1 MNHEY, CDR2 SMNVEV (reference sequence). Trimming removed 0 bases from V and 9 bases from J, with 6 bases in between. For the CDR3, the DNA is TGTGCCAGCAGTTTATCGCAGCGTTCACCCCTCCACTTT. Encoded protein: CASSLSQRSPLHF.

V is TRBV19 and J is TRBJ2-2; TRBD2 matches 8 bases. After removal of 5 bases from V and 0 bases from J, the junction contained 11 bases not matched to a gene. Per germline, CDR1 LNHDA and CDR2 SQIVND (reference sequence). This CDR3 comprises 18 residues. CDR3 coding DNA: TGTGCCAGTAGTTCTCGGGGTAGCGGGGTAGCGAACACCGGGGAGCTGTTTTTT. It translates to CASSSRGSGVANTGELFF.

V and J are TRBV11-3 and TRBJ2-1, with D tentatively TRBD1 (5 bases). The CDR3 consists of 14 residues. V lost 0 bases and J lost 6, with 9 bases in between. Per germline, CDR1 SGHNT and CDR2 YENEEA. CDR3 bases: TGTGCCAGCAGCTTAGACCAGGGCGGCAATGAGCAGTTCTTC. Translating gives CASSLDQGGNEQFF.

This sequence joins TRBV30 and TRBJ1-2, with TRBD1 as a possible D gene (5 bases). V gave up 4 bases and J gave up 3 bases, with 18 bases separating them. Germline CDR1 and CDR2: GTSNPN and SVGIG (reference sequence). This CDR3 region has 15 residues. The CDR3 bases are TGTGCCTGGACCCTAGGAAGGGGTAGAGACTATGGCTACACCTTC. It encodes CAWTLGRGRDYGYTF.

The rearrangement joins TRBV28 to TRBJ2-3; 8 nucleotides agree with TRBD2. Germline V CDR1 and CDR2: MDHEN, SYDVKM. V was pared by 7 bases and J by 7 bases, with 10 bases of the junction left unmatched. This CDR3 has 14 residues. The CDR3 here is CASIPAGVIHTQYF. DNA of the CDR3: TGTGCCAGCATCCCAGCGGGAGTGATACATACGCAGTATTTT. The full variable domain, its missing parts supplied by reference TRBV28 and TRBJ2-3, is DVKVTQSSRYLVKRTGEKVFLECVQDMDHENMFWYRQDPGLGLRLIYFSYDVKMKEKGDIPEGYSVSREKKERFSLILESASTNQTSMYLCASIPAGVIHTQYFGPGTRLTVL.

The J gene is TRBJ1-1, the V gene TRBV7-3; D gene unclear. V was clipped by 0 bases and J by 0 bases, with 2 bases between them. The CDR3 is 13 amino acids. CDR1 is SGHTA, CDR2 FQGTGA, per germline. The DNA for the CDR3 is TGTGCCAGCAGCTTAACCGTGAACACTGAAGCTTTCTTT. Residues: CASSLTVNTEAFF.